A single sample is the source of the 17 T cell receptor beta chains below, sequenced in a study of T-cell reconstitution after alpha-beta-depleted transplantation in children. A library of TCRbeta sequences, prepared with unique molecular identifiers, was generated. TCRdb reprocessed the PCR reads via MiXCR and lists one record per CDR3 protein. The sample yields 90,000 to 100,000 distinct CDR3 sequences, 20% to 25% seen once. This specimen consisted of PBMCs, obtained before TCRalphabeta/CD19-depleted stem cell transplant. These receptors came from a boy younger than 10 with acute lymphoblastic leukemia, due to receive a stem cell transplant.

V and J are TRBV5-1 and TRBJ2-7, with 8 bases identical to TRBD1. The CDR3 sequence is 14 residues long. Per germline, CDR1 SGHRS and CDR2 YFSETQ. Germline trimming cut 4 bases from V and 3 bases from J; bases unmatched to any gene: 6. The CDR3, as DNA: TGCGCCAGCAGCCATGGACAGGGTGTCTACGAGCAGTACTTC. Its protein product is CASSHGQGVYEQYF.

The chain employs TRBV6-1 and TRBJ2-5; a weak D match, TRBD2 (6 bases). The CDR3 covers 15 residues. In germline, CDR1 is MNHNS, CDR2 SASEGT. V was shortened by 7 bases and J by 1 base, with 16 bases between the two germline ends. The CDR3 DNA follows: TGTGCCAGCAATGGAAGGGACTTACTCCAAGAGACCCAGTACTTC. This sequence encodes CASNGRDLLQETQYF.

The V call is TRBV20-1, the J call TRBJ2-1; 12 positions match TRBD2. CDR3 length: 15 residues. V lost 1 base and J lost 7; bases outside the gene matches: 5. The germline gives CDR1 DFQATT, CDR2 SNEGSKA (reference sequence). The CDR3 nucleotides are TGCAGTGCTAGAGGCGGACTAGCGGGAAGGAATGAGCAGTTCTTC. It is translated as CSARGGLAGRNEQFF.

The V call is TRBV18, the J call TRBJ2-1; D is unresolved. The CDR3 length is 16 residues. V was cut by 6 bases and J by 3 bases, with 18 bases left in between. Germline loops: CDR1 KGHSH, CDR2 LQKENI. CDR3 region: CASSLLGGEIYNEQFF. The CDR3 nucleotides read TGTGCCAGCTCCCTACTGGGCGGAGAAATCTACAATGAGCAGTTCTTC. The entire variable domain, with the rest obtained from reference TRBV18 and TRBJ2-1, is as follows: NAGVMQNPRHLVRRRGQEARLRCSPMKGHSHVYWYRQLPEEGLKFMVYLQKENIIDESGMPKERFSAEFPKEGPSILRIQQVVRGDSAAYFCASSLLGGEIYNEQFFGPGTRLTVL.

This clonotype was observed a few times. The chain links TRBV6-2 or TRBV6-3 to TRBJ2-1, with 7 nucleotides matching TRBD1. Germline assignment: CDR1 MNHEY and CDR2 SVGEGT. The trim removed 7 bases at V and 5 bases at J, leaving 5 bases unmatched. This CDR3 comprises 13 residues. In DNA, the CDR3 is TGTGCCAGCACCGGGACAGTTAACAATGAGCAGTTCTTC. Protein: CASTGTVNNEQFF.

V gene TRBV20-1 combines with J gene TRBJ1-3, with D tentatively TRBD1 (6 bases). The CDR3 totals 14 residues. Germline-derived CDR1 and CDR2 are DFQATT and SNEGSKA (reference sequence). V dropped 3 bases and J dropped 0 bases, with 9 bases sitting between them. The chain's CDR3 is CSARDSYSGNTIYF. In DNA, the CDR3 is TGCAGTGCTAGGGACAGTTACTCTGGAAACACCATATATTTT.

The chain uses TRBV6-5 and TRBJ2-3, with 7 nucleotides matching TRBD2. V lost 2 bases and J lost 6; bases outside the gene matches: 2. This CDR3 is built from 13 residues. Per the germline V gene, CDR1 is MNHEY and CDR2 is SVGAGI. CDR3 nucleotides: TGTGCCAGCAGTTACCTTAGCGGGGATACGCAGTATTTT. It codes for CASSYLSGDTQYF.

The chain combines TRBV7-2 with TRBJ2-7, with D hard to call. The length of the CDR3 is 13 residues. V lost 5 bases to trimming and J lost 0 bases, with 8 bases between them. Germline V gene lookup returns CDR1 SGHTA and CDR2 FQGNSA. The CDR3 sequence is CASSTHSSYEQYF. As DNA, the CDR3 is TGTGCCAGCAGCACCCACTCCTCCTACGAGCAGTACTTC.

The rearrangement uses TRBV29-1 and TRBJ1-1, with a weak D call TRBD1 (5 bases). CDR1 is SQVTM, CDR2 ANQGSEA, per germline. The CDR3 contains 13 residues. V was shortened by 4 bases and J by 1 base, with 10 bases between the two germline ends. CDR3 residues: CSVGDGRNTEAFF. Here the CDR3 DNA reads TGCAGCGTTGGGGACGGACGGAACACTGAAGCTTTCTTT.

V is TRBV5-5 and J is TRBJ1-4; D possibly corresponds to TRBD1 (5 bases). The V gene lost 4 bases and the J gene lost 0 bases, with 13 bases spanning the gap. The CDR3 is 16 residues long. Germline V gene lookup returns CDR1 SGHKS and CDR2 YYEKEE (reference sequence). The CDR3 DNA is TGTGCCAGCAGCCCTAGACAGATATCAACTAATGAAAAACTGTTTTTT. Translating it yields CASSPRQISTNEKLFF.

This clonotype showed up just a few times. The genes are TRBV12-3 or TRBV12-4 and TRBJ1-2; 8 nucleotides line up with TRBD1. The CDR3 is 13 amino acids. V lost 6 bases, J lost 7 bases, and 7 bases stayed unmatched. The CDR3 DNA is TGTGCCAGCAGGGAGACAGGGGTCGCTGGCTACACCTTC. This encodes CASRETGVAGYTF.

The genes are TRBV20-1 and TRBJ2-1; D gene unclear. V shed 3 bases and J shed 3 bases, with 9 bases lying between them. The CDR3 loop spans 13 amino acids. The germline CDR1 and CDR2 sequences are DFQATT and SNEGSKA (reference sequence). The CDR3: CSASTCIYNEQFF. CDR3 sequence (DNA): TGCAGTGCTAGTACTTGTATCTACAATGAGCAGTTCTTC.

The V call is TRBV5-1, the J call TRBJ2-7; 9 nucleotides line up with TRBD1. The V gene end was trimmed by 4 bases and the J gene end by 3 bases; junction bases not matched to a gene: 2. Germline V gene data show CDR1 as SGHRS and CDR2 as YFSETQ. The CDR3 sequence is 13 residues long. The CDR3 here is CASSRTGDYEQYF. CDR3 DNA: TGCGCCAGCAGCCGGACAGGGGACTACGAGCAGTACTTC.

This rearrangement joins TRBV7-7 to TRBJ2-7; either TRBD1 or TRBD2 may supply D (5 bases each). The CDR3 covers 15 residues. V lost 1 base to trimming and J lost 7 bases, with 17 bases between them. In germline, CDR1 is SSHAT, CDR2 FNYEAQ (reference sequence). The CDR3 DNA follows: TGTGCCAGCAGCTTAGGGAAGGGACGGTGGGATGAGCAGTACTTC. Translated: CASSLGKGRWDEQYF.

This clonotype was detected ten times or more. The rearrangement joins TRBV29-1 to TRBJ2-7, with 9 bases matching TRBD1. V trimming: 6 bases; J trimming: 6 bases; junction bases outside the gene matches: 21. Germline V CDR1 and CDR2: SQVTM, ANQGSEA. CDR3 length equals 17 residues. The CDR3 spells CSVSPPGQGRGSGEQYF. As DNA, the CDR3 is TGCAGCGTGTCCCCTCCCGGACAGGGGAGGGGGTCCGGCGAGCAGTACTTC.

This chain connects TRBV7-8 to TRBJ1-1; TRBD1 matches 8 bases. This CDR3 has 14 amino acids. V shed 5 bases, J shed 1 base, and the junction held 3 bases outside the gene matches. The germline CDR1 and CDR2 sequences are SGHVS and FQNEAQ. The CDR3 here is CASSTQGANTEAFF. Here the CDR3 DNA reads TGTGCCAGCAGCACCCAGGGGGCGAACACTGAAGCTTTCTTT.

The DNA for the CDR3 is TGCGCCAGCAGTGAGTCTCTCAGGGGGCCCAGCTCTGGGGCCAACGTCCTGACTTTC. Residues: CASSESLRGPSSGANVLTF. The gene calls are TRBV10-2 and TRBJ2-6; 8 bases agree with TRBD1. The germline CDR1 and CDR2 sequences are WSHSY and SAAADI. After removal of 0 bases from V and 0 bases from J, the junction contained 7 bases not matched to a gene. This CDR3 is 19 amino acids long.